The next 7 T cell receptor beta chains were all read from a single sample in a study of T cell responses to AZD1222 COVID-19 vaccine. The repertoire was sequenced with immunoSEQ multiplex PCR; TCRdb's copy has only in-frame clones and lacks some. The sample gives about 130,000 clones, 80% to 95% of which show up once; 0.85% to 1.2% is in the top ten. The source material was peripheral blood, sampled 28 days after the second AZD1222 dose. These receptor sequences come from an adult who received the AZD1222 COVID-19 vaccine.

The gene calls are TRBV6-2 or TRBV6-3 and TRBJ2-1, with TRBD2 identical over 7 bases. The length of the CDR3 is 14 residues. V gave up 5 bases and J gave up 4 bases; unmatched junction bases: 5. The V gene's germline CDR1 is MNHEY and CDR2 SVGEGT. Written as DNA, the CDR3 is TGTGCCAGCAGTACGACCGGGGGGTACAATGAGCAGTTCTTC. Amino acid sequence: CASSTTGGYNEQFF.

In its sample, this clone was seen once. The V call is TRBV28, the J call TRBJ1-1; 7 nucleotides agree with TRBD1. Germline assignment: CDR1 MDHEN and CDR2 SYDVKM. This CDR3 spans 14 amino acids. With V trimmed by 6 bases and J by 9 bases, 13 bases remained unmatched. DNA for the CDR3: TGTGCCAGCAGGGTAAAAACAGGGGCCCTCAAAGCTTTCTTT. Its translation: CASRVKTGALKAFF.

This chain joins TRBV28 and TRBJ2-5; D is ambiguous. CDR1 is MDHEN, CDR2 SYDVKM, per germline. Trimming cost V 2 bases and J 2 bases, with 9 bases left between them. This CDR3 has 14 residues. The CDR3 DNA reads as TGTGCCAGCAGTTTAGCAGGCAGACAAGAGACCCAGTACTTC. Residues: CASSLAGRQETQYF.

The V and J genes are TRBV7-2 and TRBJ2-7; a weak D match, TRBD2 (6 bases). Trimming removed 1 base at V and 4 bases at J, with 14 bases between. CDR3 size: 15 residues. The germline V gene has CDR1 SGHTA and CDR2 FQGNSA. Here the CDR3 DNA reads TGTGCCAGCAGCTTAGTCGGCGGGACCGTATACGAGCAGTACTTC. This translates into CASSLVGGTVYEQYF.

The V gene is TRBV2, the J gene TRBJ2-1; D is unclear. V dropped 1 base and J dropped 0 bases, with 7 bases sitting between them. Germline lookup yields CDR1 SNHLY and CDR2 FYNNEI. The CDR3 is made up of 15 amino acids. The DNA of the CDR3 is TGTGCCAGCAGTGAAGGCGGTTCCTCCTACAATGAGCAGTTCTTC. The encoded protein is CASSEGGSSYNEQFF.

In DNA, the CDR3 is TGTGCCAGCAGCTTGGCCCGTTTTGGCCGCACCCAGCAGGGAGGGATGGATACGCAGTATTTT. It yields the protein CASSLARFGRTQQGGMDTQYF. The J gene is TRBJ2-3, the V gene TRBV7-8, with 7 bases that match TRBD2. The CDR3 extends over 21 amino acids. V was pared by 3 bases and J by 6 bases, with 27 bases of the junction left unmatched. Germline lookup yields CDR1 SGHVS and CDR2 FQNEAQ.

V is TRBV25-1 and J is TRBJ2-1; perhaps TRBD1 as D (6 bases). The CDR3 loop spans 15 amino acids. Germline V gene data show CDR1 as MGHDK and CDR2 as SYGVNS. V was pared by 3 bases and J by 5 bases, with 14 bases between. As DNA, the CDR3 is TGTGCCAGCAGTGAGCTCCGTGGGGACAACAATGAGCAGTTCTTC. As protein: CASSELRGDNNEQFF.